One sample yielded the 18 T cell receptor beta chains listed below, sequenced in a study of cytomegalovirus exposure and HLA in healthy donors. Primers included in the PCR were 60 Vbeta and 13 Jbeta primers. Clones were sequenced by immunoSEQ multiplex PCR, and TCRdb holds only the in-frame ones, with some missing. Its listing shows about 32,000 clones. Sequenced: PBMCs. Every receptor here comes from a female donor in good health and CMV-seronegative.

V and J are TRBV11-2 and TRBJ1-6; TRBD1 agrees at 8 bases. Germline V gives CDR1 SGHAT, CDR2 FQNNGV. This CDR3 is 14 amino acids long. With 5 bases clipped from V and 8 bases from J, the junction kept 5 bases outside the gene matches. CDR3 DNA sequence: TGTGCCAGCAGCCCCCACAGGGGGGATTCACCCCTCCACTTT. Amino acids: CASSPHRGDSPLHF. The variable domain in full, completed from reference TRBV11-2 and TRBJ1-6, reads EAGVAQSPRYKIIEKRQSVAFWCNPISGHATLYWYQQILGQGPKLLIQFQNNGVVDDSQLPKDRFSAERLKGVDSTLKIQPAKLEDSAVYLCASSPHRGDSPLHFGNGTRLTVT.

The chain joins TRBV10-2 to TRBJ2-5, with 8 bases aligning to TRBD1. J lost 7 bases, V lost 2 bases, and 6 bases had no gene match. Germline assignment: CDR1 WSHSY and CDR2 SAAADI. The CDR3 contains 14 residues. The CDR3 sequence is CASSEAGGWGTQYF. The CDR3 nucleotides read TGCGCCAGCAGTGAGGCAGGGGGCTGGGGGACCCAGTACTTC.

The chain uses TRBV5-8 and TRBJ1-5; 7 nucleotides line up with TRBD1. CDR3 length: 13 residues. Losses at the gene ends were 4 bases for V and 9 bases for J; bases not matched to a gene: 7. The germline V gene encodes CDR1 SGHTS and CDR2 YDEGEE. CDR3 sequence (DNA): TGTGCCAGCAGCAGGGACAGCTTGAGGCCCCAGCATTTT. This gives the protein CASSRDSLRPQHF.

CDR3 nucleotide sequence: TGTGCCAGCAGTCCCTACGAGGCCGGCTCGAGCTCTGGGGCCAACGTCCTGACTTTC. Encoded protein: CASSPYEAGSSSGANVLTF. V and J are TRBV28 and TRBJ2-6; D gene unclear. Trimming removed 5 bases at V and 0 bases at J, with 20 bases between. Per germline, CDR1 MDHEN and CDR2 SYDVKM. This CDR3 comprises 19 residues. The variable domain in full, with the rest retrieved from reference TRBV28 and TRBJ2-6, is DVKVTQSSRYLVKRTGEKVFLECVQDMDHENMFWYRQDPGLGLRLIYFSYDVKMKEKGDIPEGYSVSREKKERFSLILESASTNQTSMYLCASSPYEAGSSSGANVLTFGAGSRLTVL.

The rearrangement joins TRBV6-6 to TRBJ2-3, with D tentatively TRBD1 (6 bases). Per the germline V gene, CDR1 is MNHNY and CDR2 is SVGAGI (reference sequence). Trimming cost V 11 bases and J 1 base, with 16 bases left between them. The CDR3 is made up of 14 amino acids. CDR3 in DNA: TGTGCCGGATCCAGGGGTGGGGGCACAGATACGCAGTATTTT. This encodes CAGSRGGGTDTQYF.

The chain carries TRBV11-3 and TRBJ2-7; 11 nucleotides line up with TRBD2. CDR1 is SGHNT, CDR2 YENEEA, per germline. The ends lost 5 bases at V and 6 bases at J; junction bases unmatched: 6. The CDR3 runs 14 residues. The DNA of the CDR3 is TGTGCCAGCAGCCCTCCGGGACTAGCGGCCGAGCAGTACTTC. This translates into CASSPPGLAAEQYF. Based on the CDR3 plus reference TRBV11-3 and TRBJ2-7, the full variable domain is EAGVVQSPRYKIIEKKQPVAFWCNPISGHNTLYWYLQNLGQGPELLIRYENEEAVDDSQLPKDRFSAERLKGVDSTLKIQPAELGDSAVYLCASSPPGLAAEQYFGPGTRLTVT.

The V gene is TRBV7-2, the J gene TRBJ2-5; 7 nucleotides match TRBD2. From germline, CDR1 is SGHTA and CDR2 FQGNSA. The junction had 6 bases not matched to a gene; V was cut back by 4 bases and J by 4 bases. There are 14 residues in the CDR3. CDR3 coding DNA: TGTGCCAGCAGCTATCTAGGGAGGGGAGAGACCCAGTACTTC. Protein sequence: CASSYLGRGETQYF.

V and J are TRBV7-2 and TRBJ2-7; tentatively, D is TRBD1 (5 bases). Trimming took off 4 bases at V and 6 bases at J, with 22 bases between the two ends. CDR1 and CDR2 from the germline V gene are SGHTA and FQGNSA. The CDR3 is 16 amino acids. The CDR3 is CASSSQAPIQGGEQYF. DNA of the CDR3: TGTGCCAGCAGCTCCCAGGCCCCTATCCAGGGCGGCGAGCAGTACTTC.

This chain joins TRBV9 and TRBJ1-2; D unresolved. V was cut by 4 bases and J by 6 bases, with 13 bases left in between. The CDR3 totals 13 residues. The germline gives CDR1 SGDLS, CDR2 YYNGEE. The CDR3 DNA follows: TGTGCCAGCAGCTTAAGGACCGGGGATGGCTACACCTTC. Amino acids: CASSLRTGDGYTF.

The chain links TRBV6-4 to TRBJ1-5, with TRBD1 as a possible D gene (5 bases). CDR1 is MRHNA and CDR2 is SNTAGT in the germline V gene. The ends were cut back, 3 bases at V and 9 bases at J, with 12 bases in the middle. CDR3 size: 13 residues. Here the CDR3 DNA reads TGTGCCAGCAGTGAAACAGGCGAGCGGCCCCAGCATTTT. It is translated as CASSETGERPQHF.

This sequence joins TRBV7-2 and TRBJ2-5, with D perhaps TRBD1 (6 bases). The CDR3 runs 16 residues. Germline loops: CDR1 SGHTA, CDR2 FQGNSA. Trimming removed 5 bases at V and 4 bases at J, with 20 bases between. This CDR3 is CASSQQGTGSGETQYF. CDR3 bases: TGTGCCAGCAGCCAGCAGGGGACGGGGTCGGGAGAGACCCAGTACTTC.

The chain uses TRBV5-4 and TRBJ1-2; 7 bases fit TRBD1. CDR1 and CDR2 from the germline V gene are SGHNT and YYREEE (reference sequence). J gave up 4 bases and V 0 bases, and 0 bases lay outside the gene matches. The CDR3 extends over 13 amino acids. The CDR3 loop is CASSLDRGYGYTF. CDR3 nucleotide sequence: TGTGCCAGCAGCTTGGACAGGGGCTATGGCTACACCTTC.

The V call is TRBV7-2, the J call TRBJ2-7; 11 nucleotides align to TRBD2. Germline assignment: CDR1 SGHTA and CDR2 FQGNSA. There are 17 residues in the CDR3. Trimming cost V 5 bases and J 3 bases; bases outside gene matches: 12. CDR3 region: CASSPAPTSGGLYEQYF. The DNA of the CDR3 is TGTGCCAGCAGCCCAGCCCCAACTAGCGGGGGCCTCTACGAGCAGTACTTC.

This rearrangement joins TRBV11-2 to TRBJ2-5; weak D call: TRBD2 (8 bases). Germline CDR1 is SGHAT and CDR2 is FQNNGV. V gave up 8 bases and J gave up 0 bases, with 16 bases separating them. The CDR3 is 15 amino acids. The CDR3 region is CASREGAGYQETQYF. For the CDR3, the DNA is TGTGCCAGCCGGGAGGGGGCGGGGTACCAAGAGACCCAGTACTTC.

The CDR3 coding sequence is TGCGCCAGCAGCCATCCGGGACAGGGGATTGGTGAGCAGTTCTTC. Encoded protein: CASSHPGQGIGEQFF. The rearrangement uses TRBV4-1 and TRBJ2-1, with 10 bases fitting TRBD1. Germline V gene data show CDR1 as MGHRA and CDR2 as YSYEKL. With V trimmed by 3 bases and J by 9 bases, 8 bases remained unmatched. The CDR3 covers 15 residues.

The DNA of the CDR3 is TGTGCCAGCGGGACAGGGGGTTACACTGAAGCTTTCTTT. Its translation is CASGTGGYTEAFF. V gene TRBV6-5 combines with J gene TRBJ1-1; 11 bases align to TRBD1. CDR1 is MNHEY, CDR2 SVGAGI, per germline. The length of the CDR3 is 13 residues. V trimming: 8 bases; J trimming: 3 bases; junction bases outside the gene matches: 2.

This chain connects TRBV30 to TRBJ1-5; no definite D call. Germline CDR1 and CDR2: GTSNPN and SVGIG (reference sequence). The CDR3 has 13 residues. V gave up 3 bases and J gave up 3 bases, with 9 bases separating them. CDR3 in amino acids: CAWSGGDNQPQHF. The CDR3 DNA follows: TGTGCCTGGAGCGGCGGGGACAATCAGCCCCAGCATTTT.

The chain links TRBV9 to TRBJ2-3; 7 bases map to TRBD2. The CDR3 extends over 14 amino acids. Germline V gives CDR1 SGDLS, CDR2 YYNGEE. With V trimmed by 1 base and J by 4 bases, 3 bases remained unmatched. The CDR3 loop is CASSVRGVADTQYF. CDR3 bases: TGTGCCAGCAGCGTACGGGGGGTTGCAGATACGCAGTATTTT.